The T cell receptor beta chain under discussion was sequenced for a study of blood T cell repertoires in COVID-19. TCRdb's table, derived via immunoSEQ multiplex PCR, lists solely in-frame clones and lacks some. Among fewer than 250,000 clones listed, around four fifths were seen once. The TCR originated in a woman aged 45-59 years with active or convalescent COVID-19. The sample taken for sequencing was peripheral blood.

The DNA of the CDR3 is TGTGCCAGCAGTCCCCTCGGACAGGGGGCGCCGAACACTGAAGCTTTCTTT. It translates to CASSPLGQGAPNTEAFF. The V gene is TRBV6-6, the J gene TRBJ1-1; 11 bases fit TRBD1. Germline CDR1 is MNHNY and CDR2 is SVGAGI (reference sequence). Trimming cost V 5 bases and J 1 base; bases outside gene matches: 9. The CDR3 sequence is 17 residues long.